This TCR beta chain was sequenced during a study of Tregs in tolerant kidney transplant recipients. The assay was immunoSEQ multiplex PCR, and TCRdb's table has in-frame clones only and misses some. The table records tens of thousands of clones, over 80% of them present only once. Recipients received nonmyeloablative bone marrow transplants from related graft donors, with transient mixed chimerism. Unstimulated regulatory T cells (CD4+CD25+CD127-), CD4+CD25- non-regulatory cells, CD4 and CD8 cells were FACS-sorted from thawed PBMCs. This clone was seen a single time. The antigen is not known. Germline V gene data show CDR1 as ENHRY and CDR2 as SYGVKD. This CDR3 contains 14 residues. The junction had 4 bases not matched to a gene; V was cut back by 3 bases and J by 3 bases. Study findings and constraints: Activated donor B cell expansion appeared to reveal the most relevant donor-specific TCRbeta repertoire. Findings come from small patient numbers and require larger validation.

The chain uses TRBV10-3 and TRBJ1-1; 7 positions match TRBD1. The sequencing used CD8+ T cells from blood (PBMCs), collected 24 months after the transplant. This clonotype was sampled from a human patient who received a combined kidney and bone marrow transplant. The graft donor may have contributed some T cells. CDR3 sequence: CAISDTGEYTEAFF. In DNA, the CDR3 is TGTGCCATCAGTGACACAGGGGAGTACACTGAAGCTTTCTTT.